This TCR beta chain emerged from a study of technical replicates of blood from a few donors. Produced via immunoSEQ multiplex PCR; TCRdb's table is partial and in-frame only. The data show 65,000 to 85,000 clones, about nine tenths seen once. CDR3 size: 18 residues. Trimming took 5 bases from V and 4 from J; bases not matched to a gene: 12. Germline V CDR1 and CDR2: SEHNR, FQNEAQ (reference sequence). The clonotype originates from a human donor in good health. The specimen was T cells isolated from PBMCs. The chain combines TRBV7-9 with TRBJ2-6; 9 bases fit TRBD1. The CDR3 spells CASSITGTGTVGANVLTF. DNA for the CDR3: TGTGCCAGCAGCATTACCGGGACAGGGACGGTGGGGGCCAACGTCCTGACTTTC.